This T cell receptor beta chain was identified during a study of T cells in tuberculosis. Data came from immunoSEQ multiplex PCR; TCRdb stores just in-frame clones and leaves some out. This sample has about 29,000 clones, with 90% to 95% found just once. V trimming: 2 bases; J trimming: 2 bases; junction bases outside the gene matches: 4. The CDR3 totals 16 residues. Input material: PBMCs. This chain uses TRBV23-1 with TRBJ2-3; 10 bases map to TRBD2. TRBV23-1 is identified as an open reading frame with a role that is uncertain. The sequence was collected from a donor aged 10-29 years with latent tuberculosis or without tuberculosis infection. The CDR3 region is CASSQTGTSATDTQYF. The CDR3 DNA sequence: TGCGCCAGCAGTCAAACCGGGACTAGCGCCACAGATACGCAGTATTTT.